This T cell receptor beta chain was found in a study of HIV-infected patients and healthy controls (dated by TCRdb to the mid-2010s). Turning to the overall study: The question the study tested was whether immune perturbation and reconstitution could be captured by deep TCR repertoire sequencing of small blood samples from HIV patients. Results the study describes overall, beyond this receptor: HIV-associated CDR3s exhibited a significant reduction in frequency during therapy, whereas CMV-associated CDR3s exhibited no significant change, although the majority increased in frequency. Unequal numbers of distinct sequences between patients and controls complicated comparisons, and size-matching overweighted rare events from HIV-infected data. In the study, no determination of donor HLA types was made. Only sixteen HIV-infected individuals were processed, which the authors considered a major limit on how widely the findings apply. Roughly threefold more distinct CDR3s and higher Shannon diversity were observed in healthy control repertoires than in untreated HIV+ repertoires. MAIT cell alpha-chain CDR3s were found at high frequency in healthy controls but were severely depleted in HIV+ repertoires. Slight age and sex profile differences between the study cohorts did not explain the observed diversity differences. In the samples, alpha-beta chain pairing was left undetermined. By Jaccard index and by the count of highly shared sequences, healthy controls shared more CDR3s between individuals than HIV+ patients did. The dynamics of distinct T-cell subpopulations could not be separated, and sequencing depth was restricted, because whole blood was used. Eight alpha and eight beta V genes showed significantly different mean usage between HIV-infected patients and controls. Oligoclonality may be reflected in the significantly higher mean Gini indices of HIV-infected repertoires compared with controls. In size-matched repertoire data, the apparent post-therapy recovery of the Gini index in HIV-infected patients was not replicated.

The germline ends are 12 bases apart after V is trimmed by 0 bases and J by 7 bases. The CDR3 runs 14 residues from the cysteine to the phenylalanine. The read is trimmed to its CDR3 DNA, 42 bases read in frame from base 1. Since whole blood was used without any cell fractionation, the repertoire reflected all peripheral T cells in unsorted form. About 9 uninfected healthy donors were sampled as controls, four of whom were sampled twice approximately 3 months apart. For RNA extraction, approximately 2.5 ml of peripheral blood was collected into Tempus tubes. The TURBO-DNase kit was used to remove leftover genomic DNA, and GLOBINclear was used to deplete globin mRNA. Ten or more counts support this clonotype. No antigen is known for it. Per-nucleotide qualities are absent, and no much larger clonotype sits a single base away. SuperScript III was used to reverse transcribe 500 ng RNA with primers targeting the alpha and beta constant regions. Separate libraries for the alpha and beta chains were generated through chain-specific third strand synthesis that incorporated multiplexing indices. The protocol used a single primer pair to amplify all rearrangements within a chain, which avoided primer bias, and attached molecular barcodes to each cDNA molecule. Purified cDNA was ligated with T4 RNA Ligase 1 onto a 5' RACE adapter bearing a random hexamer and the SP2 sequencing primer site. Second strand synthesis was primed from the SP2 site with Phusion polymerase, using slow temperature ramps to favor optimal annealing. Joined together, two random hexamer sequences that had both been added before amplification formed the 12-nucleotide barcode of each molecule. A short first PCR added P5 and P7 adapter elements plus a second index, followed by an approximately 23-cycle amplification PCR with P5s and P7 primers. In total the libraries went through roughly 30 PCR cycles, after which the libraries were quantified on a Qubit, sized on a Bioanalyzer, and diluted to around 4 nM. Normalized libraries were sequenced on an Illumina MiSeq with 2 x 250 paired-end kits. Reverse transcription reactions were cleaned up on MinElute columns and eluted into around 9.7 ul Tris-Cl. Adapter ligations ran for roughly 25 hours at 16 degrees C and were afterwards cleaned with AMPure XP beads at a 1:1 ratio. Regarding the original processing steps: A modified Decombinator that output V, J, insert and barcode information was used to process the demultiplexed FASTQ files. Sequences that shared a barcode but differed from the dominant sequence were treated as errors and discarded, and barcodes were clustered at Levenshtein distance 3 and counted to estimate the original cDNA molecules. Downstream analyses used R packages ineq, vegan, igraph and RCytoscape, with IMGT nomenclature and CDR3 definitions. V gene usage was computed over distinct sequences, each TCR counted once to avoid skew from clonal expansion. Whenever two unique CDR3 amino acid sequences within a donor differed by a single Levenshtein edit, similarity networks linked them. The authors compiled published HIV-specific CDR3s (around 90 alpha, some 710 beta) and CMV-specific CDR3s (around 14 alpha, 253 beta) and searched for them in the repertoires. Random subsampling to size-matched repertoires demonstrated that the decreased diversity in patients did not result from their lower sequence numbers. TCRdb reworked the public reads: Q25 trimming with fastp, MiXCR clone assembly, productive beta chains retained. Rows merge per CDR3 protein into single entries with the most common DNA and genes. TCRdb's processing, not the authors', yielded these V and J calls. The sample table lists 15,000 to 20,000 distinct CDR3 sequences, approximately 9.5% of them with a count of one. Jointly, the top ten make up approximately 5.9% of the sample.

The sequence derives from an adult in good health. Sequenced material: blood. The rearranged segments are TRBV12-3 or TRBV12-4 and TRBJ2-5, with the D gene call left open. The sequenced DNA is TGTGCCAGCAGTTTAGCGGAGCCCTCGGGGACCCAGTACTTC. Its translation is CASSLAEPSGTQYF.